The 3 T cell receptor beta chains given below trace back to one sample, sequenced in a study of OX40 agonist ivuxolimab in advanced cancers. The method was immunoSEQ multiplex PCR; TCRdb's version includes in-frame clones alone and lacks a portion of them. The table lists 60,000 to 75,000 clones, roughly 87% of them singletons. Specimen: CD4+ or CD8+ T cells sorted from blood, collected in a trial of the OX40 agonist ivuxolimab. The receptors were gathered from an adult with an advanced solid tumor such as melanoma, head and neck, liver or kidney cancer.

The chain combines TRBV19 with TRBJ2-1; D not resolved. V dropped 4 bases and J dropped 4 bases, with 2 bases sitting between them. The CDR3 spans 11 residues. CDR1 and CDR2 (germline): LNHDA, SQIVND (reference sequence). The CDR3 region has the DNA TGTGCCAGTAGTAAGTACAATGAGCAGTTCTTC. Residues: CASSKYNEQFF.

The chain employs TRBV6-1 and TRBJ2-7; TRBD1 aligns across 8 bases. The trim removed 10 bases at V and 2 bases at J, leaving 13 bases unmatched. Looked up from germline, CDR1 is MNHNS and CDR2 is SASEGT. The CDR3 extends over 15 amino acids. The CDR3: CAITDTTGVPYEQYF. CDR3 sequence (DNA): TGTGCCATCACCGACACGACAGGGGTTCCCTACGAGCAGTACTTC.

The table lists this clone with a few counts. The genes are TRBV19 and TRBJ1-1, with D maybe TRBD1 (5 bases). V was shortened by 5 bases and J by 9 bases, with 16 bases between the two germline ends. CDR3 size: 13 residues. Germline V CDR1 and CDR2: LNHDA, SQIVND (reference sequence). The CDR3 is CASSAINSGKAFF. CDR3 nucleotides: TGTGCCAGTAGTGCCATAAATTCAGGGAAAGCTTTCTTT. Drawing the rest from reference TRBV19 and TRBJ1-1, the complete variable domain is DGGITQSPKYLFRKEGQNVTLSCEQNLNHDAMYWYRQDPGQGLRLIYYSQIVNDFQKGDIAEGYSVSREKKESFPLTVTSAQKNPTAFYLCASSAINSGKAFFGQGTRLTVV.